The entry below gives a single T cell receptor (beta chain) sequence along with its context. The antigen is undetermined. The sample is drawn from a study of shared clonotypes between healthy human individuals. Looking at the study overall: Donors, aged 18 to 49, were a couple of women and three men. Study findings and constraints: Lower generation probabilities were found for non-shared clonotypes than for those shared by all four donors. Represented diversity, genetic and exposure-history alike, was limited by few donors.

All donors were Caucasian adults living in Nashville, Tennessee. The method was immunoSEQ multiplex PCR; TCRdb's version includes in-frame clones alone and lacks a portion of them. The sample has 2.5 million or so clones; 85% to 95% are singletons. Germline-derived CDR1 and CDR2 are LGHNA and YSLEER. The V gene lost 2 bases and the J gene lost 1 base, with 12 bases spanning the gap. The CDR3 totals 16 residues. The sequence was collected from a man aged 18 to 29 in good health. Sequencing input: naive CD4+ T cells sorted from blood. The subset: CD45RA+ positively selected. The chain joins TRBV4-3 to TRBJ2-1; tentatively, D is TRBD2 (5 bases). Here the CDR3 DNA reads TGCGCCAGCAGCCAATACCGGGATGAATCCTACAATGAGCAGTTCTTC. Its protein product is CASSQYRDESYNEQFF.